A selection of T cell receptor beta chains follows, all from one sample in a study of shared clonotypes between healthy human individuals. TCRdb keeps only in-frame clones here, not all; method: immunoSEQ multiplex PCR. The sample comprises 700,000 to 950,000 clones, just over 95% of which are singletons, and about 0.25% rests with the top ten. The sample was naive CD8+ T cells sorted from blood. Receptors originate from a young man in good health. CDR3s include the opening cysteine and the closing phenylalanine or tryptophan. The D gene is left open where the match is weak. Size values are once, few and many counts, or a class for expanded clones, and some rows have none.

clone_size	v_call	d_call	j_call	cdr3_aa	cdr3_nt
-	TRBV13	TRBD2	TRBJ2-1	CASRKTGTSHNEQFF	TGTGCCAGCAGGAAAACCGGGACTAGCCACAATGAGCAGTTCTTC
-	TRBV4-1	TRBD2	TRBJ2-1	CASRREGSSYNEQFF	TGCGCCAGCAGGCGGGAGGGGAGCTCCTACAATGAGCAGTTCTTC
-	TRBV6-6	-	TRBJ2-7	CASMGEREQYF	TGTGCCAGCATGGGTGAACGGGAGCAGTACTTC
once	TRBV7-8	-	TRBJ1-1	CASSFGGANTEAFF	TGTGCCAGCAGCTTTGGTGGGGCGAACACTGAAGCTTTCTTT
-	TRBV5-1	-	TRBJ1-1	CASSPRVPDAEAFF	TGCGCCAGCAGCCCCAGGGTCCCGGACGCTGAAGCTTTCTTT
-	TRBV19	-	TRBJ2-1	CATRVGSSSYNEQFF	TGTGCCACTAGGGTTGGGAGTAGCTCCTACAATGAGCAGTTCTTC
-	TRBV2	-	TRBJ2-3	CASSPRLWGTDTQYF	TGTGCCAGCAGCCCCCGGTTGTGGGGCACAGATACGCAGTATTTT
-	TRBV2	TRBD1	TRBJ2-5	CASYPDRVETQYF	TGTGCCAGCTACCCGGACAGGGTTGAGACCCAGTACTTC
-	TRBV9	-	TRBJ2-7	CASGRTPSDEQYF	TGTGCCAGTGGCCGGACACCATCCGACGAGCAGTACTTC
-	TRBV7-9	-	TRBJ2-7	CASSQQGDEQYF	TGTGCCAGCAGTCAACAGGGCGACGAGCAGTACTTC
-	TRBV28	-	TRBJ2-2	CASSLTSNTGELFF	TGTGCCAGCAGTTTAACCTCGAACACCGGGGAGCTGTTTTTT
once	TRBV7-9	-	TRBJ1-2	CATRYLAGDGYTF	TGTGCCACTAGATATCTGGCAGGGGATGGCTACACCTTC
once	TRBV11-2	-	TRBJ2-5	CASSPPAQETQYF	TGTGCCAGCAGCCCACCAGCCCAAGAGACCCAGTACTTC
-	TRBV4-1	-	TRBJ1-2	CASSQETGGGYTF	TGCGCCAGCAGCCAAGAAACAGGAGGGGGCTACACCTTC
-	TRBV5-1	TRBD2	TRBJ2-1	CASSLVLAGGLNEQFF	TGCGCCAGCAGCTTGGTCCTAGCGGGAGGGCTGAATGAGCAGTTCTTC
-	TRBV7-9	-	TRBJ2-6	CAREGLPNSGANVLTF	TGTGCCAGGGAGGGACTTCCCAACTCTGGGGCCAACGTCCTGACTTTC
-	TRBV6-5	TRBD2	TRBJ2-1	CASSYGGRAQHNEQFF	TGTGCCAGCAGTTACGGTGGGAGGGCCCAACACAATGAGCAGTTCTTC
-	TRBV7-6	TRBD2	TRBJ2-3	CASSSGLAGGGTDTQYF	TGTGCCAGCAGCTCGGGACTAGCGGGAGGGGGCACAGATACGCAGTATTTT